The T cell receptor (beta chain) under discussion was sequenced for a study of T cells expressing NK-cell markers. Study-wide context: The authors derived TCR beta repertoires from sorted CD3+CD56+NKG2C+, CD3+CD56+NKG2C- and CD3+CD56-NKG2C+ T cells. Of eight sequenced donors, seven were HCMV-seropositive and one HCMV-seronegative.

Concerning this clonotype itself: Its antigen is not identified.

Study results and caveats: HCMV specificity of expanded NKG2C+ T cell clones remained unclear. These clonotypes, the leaders elsewhere, also led the CD3+CD56-NKG2C+ fraction in a handful of donors.

The CDR3 totals 14 residues. Germline assignment: CDR1 MRHNA and CDR2 SNTAGT. TCRdb reanalyzed the 5' RACE reads and collapses them to one entry per CDR3 protein, without DNA. This sample's table reports 200,000 to 300,000 distinct CDR3 sequences. The clonotype originates from a man between 18 and 29 years old in good health. V is TRBV6-4 and J is TRBJ2-2; TCRdb gives TRBD1 as the D gene, but with no DNA this cannot be confirmed. Sequencing was performed on blood T cells: a sorted CD56 or NKG2C T cell subset, CD4+ or CD8+ T cells, or bulk PBMC T cells (not recorded which). CDR3 in amino acids: CASSDKGATGELFF.